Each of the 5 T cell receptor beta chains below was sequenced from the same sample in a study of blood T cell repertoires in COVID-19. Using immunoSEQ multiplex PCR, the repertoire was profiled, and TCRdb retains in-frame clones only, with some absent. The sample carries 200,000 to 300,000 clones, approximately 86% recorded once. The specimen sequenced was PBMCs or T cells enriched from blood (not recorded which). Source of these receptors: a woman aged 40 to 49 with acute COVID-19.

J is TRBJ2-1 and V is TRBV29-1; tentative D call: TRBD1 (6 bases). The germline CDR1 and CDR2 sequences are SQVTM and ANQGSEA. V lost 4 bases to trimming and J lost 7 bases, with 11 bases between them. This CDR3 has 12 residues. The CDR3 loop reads CSVGQDKNEQFF. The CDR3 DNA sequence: TGCAGCGTTGGACAGGACAAAAATGAGCAGTTCTTC.

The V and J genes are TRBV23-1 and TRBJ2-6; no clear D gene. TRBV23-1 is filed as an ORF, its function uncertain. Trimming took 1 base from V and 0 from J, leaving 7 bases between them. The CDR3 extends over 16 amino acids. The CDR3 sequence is CASSQFLYSGANVLTF. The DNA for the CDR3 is TGCGCCAGCAGTCAATTCTTGTACTCTGGGGCCAACGTCCTGACTTTC.

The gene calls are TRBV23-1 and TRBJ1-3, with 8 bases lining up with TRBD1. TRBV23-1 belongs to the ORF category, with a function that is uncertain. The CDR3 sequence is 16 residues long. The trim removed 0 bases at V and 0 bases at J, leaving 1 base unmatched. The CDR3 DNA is TGCGCCAGCAGTCAATCGGACAGGGACTCTGGAAACACCATATATTTT. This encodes CASSQSDRDSGNTIYF.

CDR3 sequence (DNA): TGTGCCAGTAGTATAGACGGAGGGAGGGGCCAAAACATTCAGTACTTC. The encoded protein is CASSIDGGRGQNIQYF. The chain carries TRBV19 and TRBJ2-4; 7 bases fit TRBD2. CDR1 and CDR2 (germline): LNHDA, SQIVND (reference sequence). V shed 0 bases and J 5 bases; nucleotides not matched to a gene: 7. The CDR3 loop spans 16 amino acids.

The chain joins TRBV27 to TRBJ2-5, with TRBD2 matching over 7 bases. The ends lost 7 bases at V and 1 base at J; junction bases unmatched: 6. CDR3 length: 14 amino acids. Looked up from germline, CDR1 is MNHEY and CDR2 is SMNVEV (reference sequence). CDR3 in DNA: TGTGCCAGCACCCCAATAGCGGGCCAAGAGACCCAGTACTTC. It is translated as CASTPIAGQETQYF.